Listed here is a single T cell receptor beta chain. The antigen remains undetermined. The sample comes from a study of beta chain features in type 1 diabetes. What was sequenced were expressed TCRB transcripts, since all of the isolated RNA had been reverse transcribed. Produced via immunoSEQ multiplex PCR; TCRdb's table is partial and in-frame only. The table has 150,000 to 200,000 clones, almost 65% seen once. Study-wide findings and caveats: People with Type 1 diabetes carried modestly yet significantly shorter TCRB CDR3s in all four CD4+ subsets.

Specimen: naive CD4+ T cells from blood. The sequence was collected from a man aged 30 to 45 with type 1 diabetes.

CDR3 bases: TGTGCCCGCGACCTGCGGACTTCCCCAGATACGCAGTATTTT. It is translated as CARDLRTSPDTQYF. V and J are TRBV30 and TRBJ2-3; possible D gene TRBD2, 5 bases. Per the germline V gene, CDR1 is GTSNPN and CDR2 is SVGIG (reference sequence). The ends were cut back, 8 bases at V and 4 bases at J, with 19 bases in the middle. The CDR3 is 14 residues long.